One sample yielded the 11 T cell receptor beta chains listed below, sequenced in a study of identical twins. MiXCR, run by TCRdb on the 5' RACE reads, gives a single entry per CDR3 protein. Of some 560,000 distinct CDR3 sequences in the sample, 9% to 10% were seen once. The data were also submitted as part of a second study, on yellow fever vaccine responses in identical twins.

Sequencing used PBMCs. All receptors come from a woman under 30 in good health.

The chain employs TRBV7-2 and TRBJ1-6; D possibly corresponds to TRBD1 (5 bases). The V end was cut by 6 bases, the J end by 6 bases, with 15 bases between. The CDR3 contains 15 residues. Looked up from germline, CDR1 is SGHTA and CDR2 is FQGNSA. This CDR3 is CASRVGPGRNSPLHF. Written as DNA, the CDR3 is TGTGCCAGCAGGGTCGGACCGGGACGTAATTCACCCCTCCACTTT. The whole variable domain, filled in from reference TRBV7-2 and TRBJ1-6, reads GAGVSQSPSNKVTEKGKDVELRCDPISGHTALYWYRQSLGQGLEFLIYFQGNSAPDKSGLPSDRFSAERTGGSVSTLTIQRTQQEDSAVYLCASRVGPGRNSPLHFGNGTRLTVT.

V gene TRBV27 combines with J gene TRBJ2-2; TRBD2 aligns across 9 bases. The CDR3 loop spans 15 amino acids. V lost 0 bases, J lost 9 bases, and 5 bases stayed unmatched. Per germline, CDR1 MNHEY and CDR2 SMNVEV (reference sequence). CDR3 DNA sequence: TGTGCCAGCAGTTTATCGGCGGGAGGGCCTCGGGAGCTGTTTTTT. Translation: CASSLSAGGPRELFF.

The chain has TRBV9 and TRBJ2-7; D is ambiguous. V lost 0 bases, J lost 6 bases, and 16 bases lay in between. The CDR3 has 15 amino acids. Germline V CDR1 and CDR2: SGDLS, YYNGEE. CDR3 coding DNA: TGTGCCAGCAGCGTAGTTGGGCCCAGCCCCTTCGAGCAGTACTTC. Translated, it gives CASSVVGPSPFEQYF. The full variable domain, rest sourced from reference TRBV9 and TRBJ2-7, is DSGVTQTPKHLITATGQRVTLRCSPRSGDLSVYWYQQSLDQGLQFLIQYYNGEERAKGNILERFSAQQFPDLHSELNLSSLELGDSALYFCASSVVGPSPFEQYFGPGTRLTVT.

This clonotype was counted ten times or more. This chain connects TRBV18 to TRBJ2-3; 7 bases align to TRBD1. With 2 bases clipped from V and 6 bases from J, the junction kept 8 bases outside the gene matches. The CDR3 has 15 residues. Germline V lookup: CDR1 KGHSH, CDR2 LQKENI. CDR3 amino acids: CASSPNRGPGDTQYF. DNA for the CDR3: TGTGCCAGCTCACCAAACAGGGGTCCGGGGGATACGCAGTATTTT.

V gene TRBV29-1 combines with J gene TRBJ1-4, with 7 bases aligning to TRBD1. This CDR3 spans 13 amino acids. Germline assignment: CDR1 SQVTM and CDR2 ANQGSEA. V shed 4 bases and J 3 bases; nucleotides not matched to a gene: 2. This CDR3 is CSVVGGANEKLFF. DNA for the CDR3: TGCAGCGTTGTAGGGGGCGCTAATGAAAAACTGTTTTTT.

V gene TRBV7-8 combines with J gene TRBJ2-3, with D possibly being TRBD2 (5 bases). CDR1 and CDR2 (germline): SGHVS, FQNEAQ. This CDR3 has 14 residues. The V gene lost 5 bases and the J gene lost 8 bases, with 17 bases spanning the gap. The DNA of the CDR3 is TGTGCCAGCAGCGGACGGGTCGTCGGAGGTACGCAGTATTTT. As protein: CASSGRVVGGTQYF.

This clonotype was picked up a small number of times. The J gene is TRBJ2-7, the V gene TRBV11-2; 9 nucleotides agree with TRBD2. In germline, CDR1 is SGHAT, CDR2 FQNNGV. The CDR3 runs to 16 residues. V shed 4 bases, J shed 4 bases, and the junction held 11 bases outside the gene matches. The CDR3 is CASSSGSRTSAYEQYF. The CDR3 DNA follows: TGTGCCAGCAGCTCGGGGTCTAGGACTAGCGCGTACGAGCAGTACTTC.

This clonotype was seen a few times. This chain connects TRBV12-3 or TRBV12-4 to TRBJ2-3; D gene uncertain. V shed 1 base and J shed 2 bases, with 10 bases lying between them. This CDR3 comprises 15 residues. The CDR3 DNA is TGTGCCAGCAGTTTAGTATCCCCCTCCACAGATACGCAGTATTTT. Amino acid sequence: CASSLVSPSTDTQYF.

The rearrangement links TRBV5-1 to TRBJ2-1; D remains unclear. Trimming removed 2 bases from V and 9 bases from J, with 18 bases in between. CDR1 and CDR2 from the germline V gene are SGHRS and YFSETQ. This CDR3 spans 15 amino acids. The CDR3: CASSLDSPRIGEQFF. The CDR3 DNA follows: TGCGCCAGCAGCTTAGACTCCCCAAGAATAGGTGAGCAGTTCTTC.

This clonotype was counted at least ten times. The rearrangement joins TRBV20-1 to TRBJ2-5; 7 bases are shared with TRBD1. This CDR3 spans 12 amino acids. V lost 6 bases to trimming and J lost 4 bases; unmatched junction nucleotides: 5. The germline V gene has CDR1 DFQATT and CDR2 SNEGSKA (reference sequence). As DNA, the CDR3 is TGCAGTGCCGACAGGGCCATAGAGACCCAGTACTTC. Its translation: CSADRAIETQYF.

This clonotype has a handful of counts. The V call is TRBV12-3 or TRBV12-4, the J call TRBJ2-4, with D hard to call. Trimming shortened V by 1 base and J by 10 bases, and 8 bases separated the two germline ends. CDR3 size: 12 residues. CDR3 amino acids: CASSLVRAIQYF. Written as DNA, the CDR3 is TGTGCCAGCAGTTTAGTTCGAGCGATTCAGTACTTC.